The present T cell receptor (beta chain) was sequenced within a study of T cell responses to AZD1222 COVID-19 vaccine (dated by TCRdb to the early 2020s). Describing the broader study: Because spike-specific TCR depth and breadth did not differ between the two schedules, AZD1222 recipients who got a second dose at roughly 4 weeks were pooled with those who got a second dose at roughly 12 weeks. TCR sequencing covered 230 to 250 trial participants: 200 to 220 given two doses of AZD1222 and about 26 given two doses of MenACWY control vaccine. Enrollment into the trials was organized by age into subgroups of 18-55, 56-69 and 70-plus years, and those subgroups contained approximately 160, 26 and 62 TCR-sequenced participants, respectively.

The CDR3 has 15 amino acids, counting the end cysteine and phenylalanine. CDR3 DNA is the only sequence kept; it has 45 bases, read in frame from the first base. CDR1 is given as SGHRS and CDR2 as YFSETQ, both from the germline V gene. V loses 4 bases, J loses 9 bases, and the germline ends lie 20 bases apart. The CDR3 regions of human TCRbeta chains were analyzed by immunosequencing. The study's processing was this. Repertoire TCRs were matched against a reference library of SARS-CoV-2-specific TCRs generated with the MIRA antigen-specificity platform. Breadth meant the fraction of unique TCRs that were SARS-CoV-2-associated, whereas depth meant the fraction of total T cells that were SARS-CoV-2-associated. Using the MIRA data, each spike-specific TCR was assigned both to the spike region to which the TCR was reactive and to a CD4 or CD8 class. Log10-transformed breadth and depth values were compared by one-way ANOVA with Sidak's multiple comparisons tests. TCRdb took this table from immuneACCESS and kept in-frame rearrangements with V and J called. Such tables lack part of the clones; where checked against another copy, unresolved V genes explain under half of the gap, and the rest is unexplained. V and J calls and clone size come straight from that table; D and trimming were deduced from the DNA. This sample gives 160,000 or so clones in total; 85% to 95% of them show up just once. The ten biggest clones cover about 4.5% of the sample.

The time point label here, explained by the study, means: baseline before first vaccination. Vaccinee samples came from UK trials COV001 and COV002, including a single-blind randomized controlled phase 2/3 trial of AZD1222 (ChAdOx1 nCoV-19) in healthy adults. Trial participant PBMC samples were collected at day 0 and day 28 after the second dose for TCRbeta chain sequencing. This clone was observed a single time. Which antigen it targets is not known. No clone much larger than this one lies a single base away; base qualities are absent. The full study reports these points: Epitopes outside the regions mutated in the B.1.351 and B.1.1.7 variants were reportedly recognized by nearly half of the unique spike-specific TCRs. Vaccine-associated CD4 TCRs spanned the whole spike protein, with dominant responses in regions 160-218 and 743-854. Because no samples from the day 14 peak response were available, repertoires could be characterized only after the peak T cell response. The 56-69-year group was small, and its depth increase did not reach significance, likely because of low power. Conclusions about previously exposed vaccinees were limited because only six AZD1222 recipients were SARS-CoV-2 seropositive at baseline. Most participants were white British and females outnumbered males, and the authors suggested that clonal diversity may have been underestimated. After two AZD1222 doses, spike-specific TCR breadth and depth were significantly higher than at day 0 and than in MenACWY recipients.

Source: peripheral blood, taken on day 0 of AZD1222 vaccination. This sequence uses TRBV5-1 and TRBJ1-5, with the D gene call left open. The clonotype comes from an adult in good health. CDR3 region: CASSPLGGAQGPQHF. The DNA sequence is as follows: TGCGCCAGCAGCCCCCTGGGCGGAGCGCAAGGGCCCCAGCATTTT.